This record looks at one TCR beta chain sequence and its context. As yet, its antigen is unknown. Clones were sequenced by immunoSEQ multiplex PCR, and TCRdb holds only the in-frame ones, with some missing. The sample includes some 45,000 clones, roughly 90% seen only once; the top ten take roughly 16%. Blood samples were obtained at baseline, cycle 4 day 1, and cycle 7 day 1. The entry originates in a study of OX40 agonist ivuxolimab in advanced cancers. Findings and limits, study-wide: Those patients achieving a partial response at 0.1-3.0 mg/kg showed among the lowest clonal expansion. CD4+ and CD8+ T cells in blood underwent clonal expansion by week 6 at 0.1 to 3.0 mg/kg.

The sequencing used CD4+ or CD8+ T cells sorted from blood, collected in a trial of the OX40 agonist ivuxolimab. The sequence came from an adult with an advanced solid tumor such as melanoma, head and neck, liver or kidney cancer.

CDR3 DNA sequence: TGTGCCAGCAGCTTATCCCCCGGAAAGAAGGAGACCCAGTACTTC. This translates into CASSLSPGKKETQYF. The rearrangement links TRBV7-8 to TRBJ2-5; no definite D call. CDR3 size: 15 residues. Germline CDR1 reads SGHVS; CDR2 reads FQNEAQ. Trimming removed 2 bases from V and 5 bases from J, with 15 bases in between.